This T cell receptor beta chain was documented in a study of cytomegalovirus exposure and HLA in healthy donors. The CDR3 is made up of 17 amino acids. Germline V CDR1 and CDR2: MNHEY, SMNVEV (reference sequence). V was shortened by 5 bases and J by 1 base, with 20 bases between the two germline ends. Use of 60 Vbeta and 13 Jbeta primers characterized the PCR. Method: immunoSEQ multiplex PCR; TCRdb's copy keeps in-frame clones and lacks some. Found here are 150,000 to 200,000 clones; the top ten clones hold 0.79%. The clonotype comes from a woman younger than 30 in good health and CMV-seropositive. Source material: PBMCs. The rearrangement links TRBV27 to TRBJ1-1, with D maybe TRBD1 (5 bases). This CDR3 reads CASSGNWGRVGNTEAFF. Here the CDR3 DNA reads TGTGCCAGCAGTGGTAACTGGGGGAGGGTTGGGAACACTGAAGCTTTCTTT.